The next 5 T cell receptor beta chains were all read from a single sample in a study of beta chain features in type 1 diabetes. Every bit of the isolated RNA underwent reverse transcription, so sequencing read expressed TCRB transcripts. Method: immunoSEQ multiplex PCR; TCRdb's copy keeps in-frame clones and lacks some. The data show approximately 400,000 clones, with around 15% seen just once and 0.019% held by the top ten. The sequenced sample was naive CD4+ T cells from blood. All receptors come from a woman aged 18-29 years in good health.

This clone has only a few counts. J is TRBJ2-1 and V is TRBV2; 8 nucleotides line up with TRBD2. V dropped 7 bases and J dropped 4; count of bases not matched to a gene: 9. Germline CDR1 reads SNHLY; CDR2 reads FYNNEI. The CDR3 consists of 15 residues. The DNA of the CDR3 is TGTGCCAGCACTACCGGACTAGCCGTATACAATGAGCAGTTCTTC. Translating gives CASTTGLAVYNEQFF.

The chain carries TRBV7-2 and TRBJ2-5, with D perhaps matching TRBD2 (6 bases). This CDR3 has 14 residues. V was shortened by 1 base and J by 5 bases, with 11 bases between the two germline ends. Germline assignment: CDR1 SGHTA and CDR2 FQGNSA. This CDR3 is CASSLGLVTETQYF. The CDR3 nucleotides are TGTGCCAGCAGCTTAGGACTAGTCACGGAGACCCAGTACTTC.

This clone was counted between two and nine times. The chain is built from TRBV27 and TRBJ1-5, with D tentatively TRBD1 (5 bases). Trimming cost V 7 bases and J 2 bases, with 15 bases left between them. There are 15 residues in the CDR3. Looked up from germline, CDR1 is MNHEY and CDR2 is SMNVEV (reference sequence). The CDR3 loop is CASNPQGIGNQPQHF. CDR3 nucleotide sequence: TGTGCCAGCAACCCCCAGGGAATCGGCAATCAGCCCCAGCATTTT.

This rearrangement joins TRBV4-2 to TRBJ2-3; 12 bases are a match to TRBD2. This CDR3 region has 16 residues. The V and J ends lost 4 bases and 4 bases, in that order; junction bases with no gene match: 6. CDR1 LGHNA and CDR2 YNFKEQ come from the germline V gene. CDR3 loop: CASSPSGRAGADTQYF. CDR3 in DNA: TGTGCCAGCAGCCCTAGCGGGAGGGCCGGCGCAGATACGCAGTATTTT.

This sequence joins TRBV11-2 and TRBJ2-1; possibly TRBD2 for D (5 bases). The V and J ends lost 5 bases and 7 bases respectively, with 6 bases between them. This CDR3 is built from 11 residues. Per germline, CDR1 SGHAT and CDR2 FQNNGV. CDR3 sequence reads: CASSRDNEQFF. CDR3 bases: TGTGCCAGCAGCCGGGATAATGAGCAGTTCTTC.